The next 4 T cell receptor beta chains were all read from a single sample in a study of blood T cell repertoires in COVID-19. Assay: immunoSEQ multiplex PCR; the TCRdb copy retains only in-frame clones and omits some. The sample carries roughly 170,000 clones, approximately 84% recorded once. The sequencing input was peripheral blood. These receptors were collected from a man in his forties who had recovered from COVID-19.

The chain has TRBV9 and TRBJ1-2; D unresolved. Between the trimmed V and J ends, which lost 0 bases and 1 base, there was a span of 10 bases. In germline, CDR1 is SGDLS, CDR2 YYNGEE. The CDR3 runs 15 residues. The CDR3 DNA is TGTGCCAGCAGCGTAGTACCCGCAGATAACTATGGCTACACCTTC. It encodes CASSVVPADNYGYTF. Combining the CDR3 with reference TRBV9 and TRBJ1-2 gives the whole variable domain DSGVTQTPKHLITATGQRVTLRCSPRSGDLSVYWYQQSLDQGLQFLIQYYNGEERAKGNILERFSAQQFPDLHSELNLSSLELGDSALYFCASSVVPADNYGYTFGSGTRLTVV.

This clone is a singleton in its sample. DNA of the CDR3: TGCGCCAGCAGCTTGGCGGACAATGAGCAGTTCTTC. The encoded protein is CASSLADNEQFF. This chain connects TRBV5-1 to TRBJ2-1, with no clear D. This CDR3 has 12 amino acids. Per the germline V gene, CDR1 is SGHRS and CDR2 is YFSETQ. Trimming removed 0 bases at V and 5 bases at J, with 3 bases between.

The CDR3: CASSVGGLVNHEQYF. CDR3 coding DNA: TGTGCCAGCAGCGTCGGGGGACTAGTCAACCACGAGCAGTACTTC. This rearrangement joins TRBV9 to TRBJ2-7, with 8 bases matching TRBD2. The germline CDR1 and CDR2 sequences are SGDLS and YYNGEE. The J segment lost 5 bases and the V segment lost 2 bases, leaving 9 bases of the junction unmatched. This CDR3 has 15 amino acids.

The V gene is TRBV6-2 or TRBV6-3, the J gene TRBJ2-7; 9 bases fit TRBD1. J was trimmed by 1 base and V by 4 bases; bases with no gene match: 2. This CDR3 is built from 14 residues. Germline values: CDR1 MNHEY, CDR2 SVGEGT. CDR3: CASSWDRDSYEQYF. DNA of the CDR3: TGTGCCAGCAGTTGGGACAGGGATTCCTACGAGCAGTACTTC.